These 19 T cell receptor beta chains came from one sample sequenced in a study of shared clonotypes between healthy human individuals. Here immunoSEQ multiplex PCR was the method, and the copy in TCRdb shows in-frame clones only, minus some. In the table there are hundreds of thousands of clones, 90% to 96% of which are singletons. The sample comprised naive CD4+ T cells sorted from blood. Subset noted: CD45RA+ positively selected. These receptors were obtained from a woman aged 30 to 39 in good health.

The rearrangement uses TRBV2 and TRBJ2-7, with 10 bases that match TRBD1. V lost 4 bases to trimming and J lost 6 bases; unmatched junction nucleotides: 6. The CDR3 runs to 14 residues. The V gene's germline CDR1 is SNHLY and CDR2 FYNNEI. The CDR3: CASSVGQGLGEQYF. In DNA form, the CDR3 reads TGTGCCAGCAGTGTGGGACAGGGGTTGGGCGAGCAGTACTTC.

The CDR3 DNA is TGTGCCAGTAGCCTAGCCGGGTCTAATGAAAAACTGTTTTTT. It specifies CASSLAGSNEKLFF. This chain joins TRBV19 and TRBJ1-4; D is unresolved. The CDR3 is made up of 14 amino acids. Germline assignment: CDR1 LNHDA and CDR2 SQIVND (reference sequence). V was shortened by 6 bases and J by 3 bases, with 11 bases between the two germline ends.

This chain joins TRBV2 and TRBJ2-3; 7 bases match TRBD2. In germline, CDR1 is SNHLY, CDR2 FYNNEI. Trimming took 3 bases from V and 2 from J; bases not matched to a gene: 5. This CDR3 spans 15 amino acids. The DNA of the CDR3 is TGTGCCAGCAGTGAGAGGACTAGGACCACAGATACGCAGTATTTT. It is translated as CASSERTRTTDTQYF.

This clone was observed a single time. The chain recombines TRBV15 with TRBJ2-5, with D perhaps TRBD2 (6 bases). This CDR3 is 14 amino acids long. Germline lookup yields CDR1 LNHNV and CDR2 YYDKDF (reference sequence). With 2 bases removed from V and 5 bases from J, the gap between germline ends came to 12 bases. In nucleotides, the CDR3 is TGTGCCACCAGCAGACGACTAGGAGGGGAGACCCAGTACTTC. Amino acid sequence: CATSRRLGGETQYF.

This chain joins TRBV27 and TRBJ2-1; a possible D gene is TRBD2 (5 bases). The CDR3 spans 14 residues. Trimming cost V 7 bases and J 1 base, with 11 bases left between them. Germline V lookup: CDR1 MNHEY, CDR2 SMNVEV (reference sequence). CDR3: CASTQADSYNEQFF. As DNA, the CDR3 is TGTGCCAGCACCCAAGCGGATTCCTACAATGAGCAGTTCTTC.

This chain connects TRBV7-9 to TRBJ1-2; no definite D call. CDR3 length equals 13 residues. Germline V gene sequence: CDR1 SEHNR, CDR2 FQNEAQ (reference sequence). Trimming removed 5 bases at V and 7 bases at J, with 14 bases between. CDR3 sequence reads: CASSPGLLGGYTF. CDR3 bases: TGTGCCAGCAGCCCCGGTCTTCTTGGTGGCTACACCTTC.

This sequence joins TRBV6-6 and TRBJ2-5; D not resolved. Trimming removed 6 bases from V and 5 bases from J, with 10 bases in between. CDR1 MNHNY and CDR2 SVGAGI come from the germline V gene (reference sequence). The CDR3 sequence is 12 residues long. CDR3 in DNA: TGTGCCAGCAGCCCCCCCCTCGAGACCCAGTACTTC. Encoded protein: CASSPPLETQYF.

The rearrangement uses TRBV7-3 and TRBJ2-4; 9 nucleotides line up with TRBD2. V dropped 5 bases and J dropped 8; count of bases not matched to a gene: 10. Germline loops: CDR1 SGHTA, CDR2 FQGTGA. The CDR3 has 15 amino acids. CDR3 in DNA: TGTGCCAGCAGCCTCACTAGCGGGTCCGCCGACATTCAGTACTTC. It encodes CASSLTSGSADIQYF.

The chain links TRBV29-1 to TRBJ2-1, with 9 bases lining up with TRBD1. The germline V gene has CDR1 SQVTM and CDR2 ANQGSEA. This CDR3 comprises 14 residues. The trim removed 4 bases at V and 3 bases at J, leaving 4 bases unmatched. CDR3 in amino acids: CSVGDRVSYNEQFF. The CDR3 bases are TGCAGCGTTGGGGACAGGGTAAGCTACAATGAGCAGTTCTTC.

This clone came up once. The J gene is TRBJ2-5, the V gene TRBV9; 10 nucleotides align to TRBD1. The DNA end favors TRBJ2-7, so the J call may be wrong. Germline V gene data show CDR1 as SGDLS and CDR2 as YYNGEE. This CDR3 spans 14 amino acids. In DNA, the CDR3 is TGTGCCAGCAGCGGGGGACAGGGGCCCTACGAGCAGTACTTC. Protein: CASSGGQGPYEQYF.

This CDR3 is CASSPRQGANTGELFF. The DNA of the CDR3 is TGTGCCAGCAGCCCTCGACAGGGGGCGAACACCGGGGAGCTGTTTTTT. The chain couples TRBV11-3 to TRBJ2-2; TRBD1 matches 9 bases. The CDR3 runs 16 residues. J was trimmed by 0 bases and V by 5 bases; bases with no gene match: 4. CDR1 and CDR2 (germline): SGHNT, YENEEA.

The chain combines TRBV18 with TRBJ1-1; no clear D gene. CDR1 KGHSH and CDR2 LQKENI come from the germline V gene. Trimming pared 6 bases from V and 3 bases from J, leaving 11 bases between. The CDR3 length is 13 residues. CDR3 protein: CASSGIRDTEAFF. The CDR3 bases are TGTGCCAGCTCGGGGATTCGGGACACTGAAGCTTTCTTT.

The CDR3 nucleotides read TGTGCCAGTAGTTTCCGCCGGGACTCAGGCTATGGCTACACCTTC. It encodes CASSFRRDSGYGYTF. The chain employs TRBV19 and TRBJ1-2, with D possibly being TRBD1 (5 bases). Germline V gene lookup returns CDR1 LNHDA and CDR2 SQIVND (reference sequence). The CDR3 covers 15 residues. Trimming shortened V by 5 bases and J by 4 bases, and 17 bases separated the two germline ends.

The chain combines TRBV4-1 with TRBJ2-7; TRBD2 aligns across 7 bases. The CDR3 loop spans 19 amino acids. V dropped 4 bases and J dropped 1; count of bases not matched to a gene: 19. Germline V lookup: CDR1 MGHRA, CDR2 YSYEKL. CDR3 nucleotides: TGCGCCAGCAGCCGATCCTCACAGAGACTCCAGCGGGAATCCTACGAGCAGTACTTC. This translates into CASSRSSQRLQRESYEQYF.

J is TRBJ2-3 and V is TRBV2, with D tentatively TRBD1 (6 bases). The V gene lost 4 bases and the J gene lost 2 bases, with 10 bases spanning the gap. This CDR3 has 14 amino acids. Germline loops: CDR1 SNHLY, CDR2 FYNNEI. In nucleotides, the CDR3 is TGTGCCAGCAGTGCAGACAGGACCACAGATACGCAGTATTTT. Its protein is CASSADRTTDTQYF.

This chain links TRBV5-4 with TRBJ2-7; possible D gene TRBD2, 6 bases. CDR3 length equals 15 residues. CDR1 is SGHNT, CDR2 YYREEE, per germline (reference sequence). Between the trimmed V and J ends, which lost 1 base and 5 bases, there was a span of 16 bases. DNA of the CDR3: TGTGCCAGCAGCTTGATGGGGGGTAGATCTAACGAGCAGTACTTC. Translated: CASSLMGGRSNEQYF.

The chain couples TRBV5-8 to TRBJ2-4; 12 bases map to TRBD2. The germline gives CDR1 SGHTS, CDR2 YDEGEE. This CDR3 is 16 amino acids long. After removal of 4 bases from V and 4 bases from J, the junction contained 6 bases not matched to a gene. In DNA, the CDR3 is TGTGCCAGCAGCCATCTAGCGGGAGGGCTAAAAAACATTCAGTACTTC. This encodes CASSHLAGGLKNIQYF. Filled out from reference TRBV5-8 and TRBJ2-4, the complete variable domain reads EAGVTQSPTHLIKTRGQQATLRCSPISGHTSVYWYQQALGLGLQFLLWYDEGEERNRGNFPPRFSGRQFPNYSSELNVNALELEDSALYLCASSHLAGGLKNIQYFGAGTRLSVL.

The chain uses TRBV7-2 and TRBJ1-2; possibly TRBD1 for D (6 bases). This CDR3 spans 15 amino acids. CDR1 and CDR2 (germline): SGHTA, FQGNSA. V lost 1 base, J lost 8 bases, and 17 bases lay in between. CDR3: CASSLGTGYSGGYTF. CDR3 in DNA: TGTGCCAGCAGCTTAGGAACAGGGTACTCGGGCGGCTACACCTTC. The variable domain in full, with the rest retrieved from reference TRBV7-2 and TRBJ1-2, is GAGVSQSPSNKVTEKGKDVELRCDPISGHTALYWYRQSLGQGLEFLIYFQGNSAPDKSGLPSDRFSAERTGGSVSTLTIQRTQQEDSAVYLCASSLGTGYSGGYTFGSGTRLTVV.

The V and J genes are TRBV28 and TRBJ1-4; unclear D gene. In germline, CDR1 is MDHEN, CDR2 SYDVKM. The CDR3 extends over 13 amino acids. Trimming pared 5 bases from V and 8 bases from J, leaving 12 bases between. The CDR3 loop is CASSGEGMEKLFF. CDR3 sequence (DNA): TGTGCCAGCAGTGGAGAGGGAATGGAAAAACTGTTTTTT.